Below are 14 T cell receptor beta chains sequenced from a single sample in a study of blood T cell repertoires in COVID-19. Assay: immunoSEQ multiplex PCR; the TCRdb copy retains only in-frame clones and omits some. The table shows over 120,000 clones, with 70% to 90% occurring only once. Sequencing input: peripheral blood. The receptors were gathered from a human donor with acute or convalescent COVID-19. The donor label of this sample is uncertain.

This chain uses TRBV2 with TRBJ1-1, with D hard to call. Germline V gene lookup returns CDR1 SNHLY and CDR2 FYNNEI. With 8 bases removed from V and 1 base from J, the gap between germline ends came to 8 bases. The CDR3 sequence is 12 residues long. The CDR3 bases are TGTGCCAGCCACGACACGAACACTGAAGCTTTCTTT. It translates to CASHDTNTEAFF.

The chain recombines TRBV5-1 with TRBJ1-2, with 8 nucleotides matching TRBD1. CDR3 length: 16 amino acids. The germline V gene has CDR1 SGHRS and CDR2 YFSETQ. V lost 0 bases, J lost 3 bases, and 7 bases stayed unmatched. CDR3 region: CASSLVGDRSYYGYTF. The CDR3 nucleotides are TGCGCCAGCAGCTTGGTAGGGGACAGGAGTTACTATGGCTACACCTTC.

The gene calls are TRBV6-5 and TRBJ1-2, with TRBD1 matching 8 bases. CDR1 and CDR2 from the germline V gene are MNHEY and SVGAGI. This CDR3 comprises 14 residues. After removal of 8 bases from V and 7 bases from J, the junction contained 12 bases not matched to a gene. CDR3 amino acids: CASGTGGHYSGYTF. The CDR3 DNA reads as TGTGCCAGCGGGACAGGCGGCCACTACTCTGGCTACACCTTC.

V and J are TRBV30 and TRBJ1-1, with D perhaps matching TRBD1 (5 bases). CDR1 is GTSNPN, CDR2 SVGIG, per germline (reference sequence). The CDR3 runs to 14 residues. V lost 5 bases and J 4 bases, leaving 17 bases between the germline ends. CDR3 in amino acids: CAWDTGSGGTEAFF. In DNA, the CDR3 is TGTGCCTGGGACACAGGTAGCGGCGGCACTGAAGCTTTCTTT. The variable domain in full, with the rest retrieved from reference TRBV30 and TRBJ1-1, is SQTIHQWPATLVQPVGSPLSLECTVEGTSNPNLYWYRQAAGRGLQLLFYSVGIGQISSEVPQNLSASRPQDRQFILSSKKLLLSDSGFYLCAWDTGSGGTEAFFGQGTRLTVV.

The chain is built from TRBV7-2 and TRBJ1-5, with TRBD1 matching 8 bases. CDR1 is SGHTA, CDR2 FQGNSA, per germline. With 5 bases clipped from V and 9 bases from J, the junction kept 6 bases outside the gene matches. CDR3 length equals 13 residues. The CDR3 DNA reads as TGTGCCAGCAGCGATGGACAGGGCGGGCCCCAGCATTTT. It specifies CASSDGQGGPQHF.

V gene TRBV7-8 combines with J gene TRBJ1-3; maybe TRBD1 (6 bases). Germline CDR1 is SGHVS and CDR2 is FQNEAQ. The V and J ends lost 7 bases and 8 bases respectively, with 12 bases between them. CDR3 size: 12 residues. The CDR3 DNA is TGTGCCAGCACGCCACACAGGGACACCATATATTTT. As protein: CASTPHRDTIYF.

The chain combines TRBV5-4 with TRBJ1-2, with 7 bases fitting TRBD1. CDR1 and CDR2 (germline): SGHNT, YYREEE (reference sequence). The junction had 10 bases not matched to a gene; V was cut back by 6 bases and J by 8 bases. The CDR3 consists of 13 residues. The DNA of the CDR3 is TGTGCCAGCACCAAACAGGGGACGGTGGGCTACACCTTC. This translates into CASTKQGTVGYTF. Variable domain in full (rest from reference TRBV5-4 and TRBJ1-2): ETGVTQSPTHLIKTRGQQVTLRCSSQSGHNTVSWYQQALGQGPQFIFQYYREEENGRGNFPPRFSGLQFPNYSSELNVNALELDDSALYLCASTKQGTVGYTFGSGTRLTVV.

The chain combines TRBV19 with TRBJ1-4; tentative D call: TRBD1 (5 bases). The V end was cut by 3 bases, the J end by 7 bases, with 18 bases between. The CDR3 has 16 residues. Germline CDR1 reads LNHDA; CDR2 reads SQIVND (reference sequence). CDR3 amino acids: CASSMGMGQGIEKLFF. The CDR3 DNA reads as TGTGCCAGTAGTATGGGCATGGGGCAGGGAATTGAAAAACTGTTTTTT.

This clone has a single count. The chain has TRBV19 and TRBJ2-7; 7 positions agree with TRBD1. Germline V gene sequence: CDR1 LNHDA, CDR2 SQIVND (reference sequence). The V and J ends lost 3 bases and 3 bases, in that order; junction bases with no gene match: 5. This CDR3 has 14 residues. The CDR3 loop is CASSIRDSYYEQYF. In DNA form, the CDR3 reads TGTGCCAGTAGTATTCGGGACAGTTACTACGAGCAGTACTTC.

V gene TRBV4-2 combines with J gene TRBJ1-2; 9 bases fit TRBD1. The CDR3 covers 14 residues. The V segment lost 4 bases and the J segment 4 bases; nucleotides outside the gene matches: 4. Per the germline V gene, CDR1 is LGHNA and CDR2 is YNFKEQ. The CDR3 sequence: CASSPGQGSYGYTF. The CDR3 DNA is TGTGCCAGCAGCCCGGGACAGGGAAGCTATGGCTACACCTTC.

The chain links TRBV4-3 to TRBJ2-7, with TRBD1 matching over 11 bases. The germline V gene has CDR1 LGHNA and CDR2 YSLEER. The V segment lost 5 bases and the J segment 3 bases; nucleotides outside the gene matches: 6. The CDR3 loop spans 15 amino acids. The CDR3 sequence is CASSDGTGGIYEQYF. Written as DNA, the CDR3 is TGCGCCAGCAGCGACGGGACAGGGGGAATCTACGAGCAGTACTTC.

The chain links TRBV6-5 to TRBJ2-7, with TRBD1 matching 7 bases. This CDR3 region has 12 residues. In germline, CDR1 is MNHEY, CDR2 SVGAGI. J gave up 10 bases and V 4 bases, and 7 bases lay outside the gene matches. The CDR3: CASSSQRQGQYF. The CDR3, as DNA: TGTGCCAGCAGTTCCCAGCGACAGGGCCAGTACTTC.

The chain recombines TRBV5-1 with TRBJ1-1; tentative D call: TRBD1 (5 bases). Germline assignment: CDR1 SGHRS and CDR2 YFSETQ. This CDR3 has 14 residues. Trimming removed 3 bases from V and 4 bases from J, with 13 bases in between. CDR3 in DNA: TGCGCCAGCAGCTGGGCGACAGTTTTCACTGAAGCTTTCTTT. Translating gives CASSWATVFTEAFF.

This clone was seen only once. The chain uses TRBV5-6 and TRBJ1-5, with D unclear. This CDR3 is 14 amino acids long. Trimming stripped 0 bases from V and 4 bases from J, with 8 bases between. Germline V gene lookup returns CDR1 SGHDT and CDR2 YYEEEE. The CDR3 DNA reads TGTGCCAGCAGCTTGGGGGCAGGTAATCAGCCCCAGCATTTT. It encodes CASSLGAGNQPQHF.